Listed below are T cell receptor beta chains from one sample, sequenced in a study of T cell repertoires in cytomegalovirus infection. These TCRs are of unknown antigen specificity. One entry per CDR3 protein results from TCRdb running MiXCR on the reads. Of fewer than 900,000 distinct CDR3 sequences listed, about 27% are singletons. Sequences were derived from cultured CD8+ T cells from PBMCs, sampled from culture after CMV antigen stimulation. These receptors were obtained from a human donor in good health (CMV status not recorded). Some clones in this sample may be carry-over from other donors' samples. Both conserved end residues are part of each CDR3. The order of the fields is J gene, clone size, V gene, D gene, CDR3 protein, CDR3 DNA. The D gene is left open where the match is weak. Rows give clone size only sometimes, using once, few, many, or a class for an expanded clone.

>TRBJ2-2|many|TRBV7-7|.
CAIHGSGGTGELFF
TGTGCAATTCACGGTAGCGGAGGAACCGGGGAGCTGTTTTTT
>TRBJ1-2|few|TRBV7-9|.
CASSFDRFYGYTF
TGTGCCAGCAGCTTCGACAGGTTCTATGGCTACACCTTC
>TRBJ2-2|once|TRBV28|TRBD2
CASRLAGGTGELFF
TGTGCCAGCAGGCTAGCGGGTGGGACCGGGGAGCTGTTTTTT
>TRBJ2-4|many|TRBV12-3/TRBV12-4|.
CASSSLWGLDPTKNIQYF
TGTGCCAGCAGCTCTCTTTGGGGGCTAGACCCCACCAAAAACATTCAGTACTTC
>TRBJ2-6|few|TRBV15|.
CATSRDDYAPDGSSGANVLTF
TGTGCCACCAGCAGAGATGATTACGCGCCGGACGGATCGTCAGGGGCCAACGTCCTGACTTTC
>TRBJ2-1|few|TRBV27|TRBD2
CASRGGPGSYNEQFF
TGTGCCAGCCGGGGGGGCCCGGGTTCGTACAATGAGCAGTTCTTC
>TRBJ1-1|.|TRBV29-1|.
CSVEDIGEAFF
TGCAGCGTTGAAGATATAGGAGAAGCTTTCTTT
>TRBJ1-1|few|TRBV11-3|TRBD1
CASSPRVSTGAKTNTEAFF
TGTGCCAGCAGCCCCCGAGTGAGTACAGGGGCAAAAACGAACACTGAAGCTTTCTTT
>TRBJ2-2|few|TRBV24-1|.
CATSDFKGGPGELFF
TGTGCCACCAGTGATTTTAAGGGCGGGCCCGGGGAGCTGTTTTTT
>TRBJ2-5|few|TRBV12-3/TRBV12-4|TRBD2
CASSSTSGGVVNQETQYF
TGTGCCAGCAGTTCGACTAGCGGGGGGGTCGTGAACCAAGAGACCCAGTACTTC
>TRBJ2-2|.|TRBV27|TRBD1
CASKTQVTGTGGPSNTGELFF
TGTGCCAGCAAAACTCAAGTAACCGGGACAGGGGGCCCGTCGAACACCGGGGAGCTGTTTTTT
>TRBJ2-2|few|TRBV7-2|TRBD2
CASSLANSGLAGGSGTGELFF
TGTGCCAGCAGCTTAGCGAATTCGGGGCTAGCGGGGGGCTCTGGCACCGGGGAGCTGTTTTTT
>TRBJ1-1|many|TRBV4-1|.
CASSQGPAIEGTEAFF
TGCGCCAGCAGCCAGGGGCCCGCCATCGAGGGCACTGAAGCTTTCTTT
>TRBJ1-1|.|TRBV27|.
CASSLSDTNTEAFF
TGTGCCAGCAGTTTATCGGACACAAACACTGAAGCTTTCTTT
>TRBJ1-3|.|TRBV6-5|.
CASSTLMGNTIYF
TGTGCCAGCAGTACCCTAATGGGAAACACCATATATTTT
>TRBJ2-1|many|TRBV7-6|.
CASSLAGAGMNEQFF
TGTGCCAGCAGCTTAGCGGGGGCAGGGATGAATGAGCAGTTCTTC
>TRBJ2-5|.|TRBV18|.
CASSPPFGLAEETQYF
TGTGCCAGCTCACCACCGTTCGGACTGGCGGAAGAGACCCAGTACTTC
>TRBJ2-3|few|TRBV28|.
CASSLFGYADTQYF
TGTGCCAGCAGTTTATTCGGGTACGCAGATACGCAGTATTTT
>TRBJ1-4|.|TRBV5-6|.
CASSTDSATNEKLFF
TGTGCCAGCAGCACGGACAGCGCAACTAATGAAAAACTGTTTTTT
>TRBJ2-2|.|TRBV6-5|.
CASFDSTNTGELFF
TGTGCCAGCTTCGACAGTACGAACACCGGGGAGCTGTTTTTT
>TRBJ2-1|.|TRBV4-1|.
CASSHLSMGDEQFF
TGCGCCAGCAGCCACCTATCAATGGGGGACGAGCAGTTCTTC
>TRBJ2-5|few|TRBV6-5|TRBD2
CASSYSERDKTQYF
TGTGCCAGCAGTTACTCGGAGCGGGATAAGACCCAGTACTTC
>TRBJ1-2|many|TRBV6-5|TRBD1
CASSYSGTGNGYTF
TGTGCCAGCAGTTACTCCGGGACAGGGAATGGCTACACCTTC
>TRBJ1-2|few|TRBV7-9|.
CASSPPGGPDRDYGYTF
TGTGCCAGCAGCCCCCCCGGGGGGCCCGACCGGGACTATGGCTACACCTTC
>TRBJ2-1|.|TRBV3-1|TRBD1
CASSHTGTGGQDEQFF
TGTGCCAGCAGCCATACCGGGACAGGTGGGCAGGATGAGCAGTTCTTC
>TRBJ1-1|.|TRBV19|.
CASSIIVGRGRNTEAFF
TGTGCCAGTAGTATCATTGTCGGTCGGGGGCGGAACACTGAAGCTTTCTTT
>TRBJ1-1|few|TRBV7-8|.
CASSIGPGKEAFF
TGTGCCAGCAGCATAGGGCCCGGTAAAGAAGCTTTCTTT
>TRBJ2-2|.|TRBV27|TRBD1
CASTESDRVGTGELFF
TGTGCCAGCACCGAATCGGACAGGGTTGGCACCGGGGAGCTGTTTTTT
>TRBJ2-1|few|TRBV27|TRBD2
CASSGQGLAYNEQFF
TGTGCCAGCAGCGGCCAAGGACTAGCTTACAATGAGCAGTTCTTC
>TRBJ2-3|.|TRBV7-3|TRBD2
CASSLKGRGSTDTQYF
TGTGCCAGCAGCTTAAAAGGGAGGGGCAGCACAGATACGCAGTATTTT
>TRBJ2-3|.|TRBV28|.
CASSLFRGQSTDTQYF
TGTGCCAGCAGTTTATTCCGGGGGCAGAGCACAGATACGCAGTATTTT
>TRBJ2-1|.|TRBV10-3|TRBD2
CAGGGAPYNEQFF
TGTGCCGGCGGGGGGGCCCCCTACAATGAGCAGTTCTTC